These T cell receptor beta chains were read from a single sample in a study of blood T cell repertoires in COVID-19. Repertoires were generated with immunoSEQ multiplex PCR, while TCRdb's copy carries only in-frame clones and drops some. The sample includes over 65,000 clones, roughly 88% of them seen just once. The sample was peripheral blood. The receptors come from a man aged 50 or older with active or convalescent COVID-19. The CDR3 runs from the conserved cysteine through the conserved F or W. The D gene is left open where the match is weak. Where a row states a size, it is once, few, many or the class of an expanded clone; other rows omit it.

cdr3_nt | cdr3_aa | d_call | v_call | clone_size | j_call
TGTGCCAGCAGCTTCGGGGTGGGGAGCTACGAGCAGTACTTC | CASSFGVGSYEQYF | NA | TRBV5-4 | NA | TRBJ2-7
TGCAGCGTTGCGGGACTAGCCGCCTACGAGCAGTACTTC | CSVAGLAAYEQYF | TRBD2 | TRBV29-1 | few | TRBJ2-7
TGTGCCAGCAGCCCTTTGACTAGTAGCGAGCAGTACTTC | CASSPLTSSEQYF | NA | TRBV11-2 | few | TRBJ2-7
TGTGCCACCAGTGACCCGGGTCTGGGTTTCGGGGAGCTGTTTTTT | CATSDPGLGFGELFF | NA | TRBV24-1 | NA | TRBJ2-2
TGTGCCACCAGTGATATCGGACAGGGGGGATACAATGAGCAGTTCTTC | CATSDIGQGGYNEQFF | TRBD1 | TRBV24-1 | NA | TRBJ2-1
TGTGCCAGCACCCAGACAGGGCTTGCGGGCTACACCTTC | CASTQTGLAGYTF | TRBD1 | TRBV2 | NA | TRBJ1-2
TGTGCCAGCAGCTTCGTTGGCGGGTCTGGAAGAAGCAACAATGAGCAGTTCTTC | CASSFVGGSGRSNNEQFF | NA | TRBV11-2 | few | TRBJ2-1
TGTGCCTGGAGTGTAGATCAGAGACTTAAGGCTAACTATGGCTACACCTTC | CAWSVDQRLKANYGYTF | NA | TRBV30 | NA | TRBJ1-2
TGCAGCGTTGTGACTAGCGGGGGGCAGACCCAGTACTTC | CSVVTSGGQTQYF | TRBD2 | TRBV29-1 | NA | TRBJ2-5
TGCAGCGTTGCGGCGGGGTTGGACACTGAAGCTTTCTTT | CSVAAGLDTEAFF | NA | TRBV29-1 | NA | TRBJ1-1
TGTGCCAGCAGTCCAGGACTAGCGGGGGTAGAGACCCAGTACTTC | CASSPGLAGVETQYF | TRBD2 | TRBV7-7 | NA | TRBJ2-5
TGTGCCAGCAGCTTAGGGGGGCCTAACACTGAAGCTTTCTTT | CASSLGGPNTEAFF | NA | TRBV7-6 | NA | TRBJ1-1
TGTGCCAGCAGCAACACAGGGCACACTGAAGCTTTCTTT | CASSNTGHTEAFF | NA | TRBV5-5 | NA | TRBJ1-1
TGTGCCCACAGGACTAGCGGGGGTCAAGGCTCCTACAATGAGCAGTTCTTC | CAHRTSGGQGSYNEQFF | TRBD2 | TRBV2 | NA | TRBJ2-1
TGTGCCACCAGTGATTCAGGGGCTTCAGGAAACACCATATATTTT | CATSDSGASGNTIYF | NA | TRBV24-1 | NA | TRBJ1-3
TGTGCCAGCAGTGGGAGCCGACAGCCCCAGCATTTT | CASSGSRQPQHF | NA | TRBV2 | NA | TRBJ1-5
TGTGCCAGCAGGCAGGGCCCCAATCAGCCCCAGCATTTT | CASRQGPNQPQHF | NA | TRBV27 | NA | TRBJ1-5
TGTGCCAGCAGGGCGGGGACGGGGGCCAAAAACATTCAGTACTTC | CASRAGTGAKNIQYF | NA | TRBV28 | once | TRBJ2-4
TGCGCCAGCAGTCAATCGTCTCCTTCGGGGACAGGGACCGGCACTGAAGCTTTCTTT | CASSQSSPSGTGTGTEAFF | TRBD1 | TRBV23-1 | NA | TRBJ1-1
TGTGCCAGCAGCTTGGAGGGACGACGGGGGAACTCTGGAAACACCATATATTTT | CASSLEGRRGNSGNTIYF | NA | TRBV5-6 | few | TRBJ1-3
TGTGCCAGCAGTTACCGCACAGAGAGCACAGATACGCAGTATTTT | CASSYRTESTDTQYF | NA | TRBV6-5 | NA | TRBJ2-3
TGTGCCAGTACCGCGGACAAGGCATCCCTCCACTTT | CASTADKASLHF | NA | TRBV19 | few | TRBJ1-6